This T cell receptor (beta chain) derives from a study of blood T cells in healthy people across ages. A second PCR of roughly 6 to 12 cycles used a sample-barcoded 5' primer and a J-beta primer mix. From the 5' RACE reads, TCRdb called clonotypes with MiXCR, one entry per CDR3 protein. This table holds some 1.5 million distinct CDR3 sequences, 25% to 30% found once. With 2 bases removed from V and 10 bases from J, the gap between germline ends came to 12 bases. CDR1 and CDR2 from the germline V gene are DFQATT and SNEGSKA (reference sequence). The CDR3 contains 13 residues. About this clonotype itself: A clone one base away is much larger, so this may be a read error.

The chain is built from TRBV20-1 and TRBJ1-6; unclear D gene. This TCR came from a woman aged 25-40 years in good health. The material sequenced was blood. The CDR3 DNA sequence: TGCAGTGCTAGACTGAAAAGGGAATCACCCCTCCACTTT. Encoded protein: CSARLKRESPLHF.